The clone carrying this TCR beta chain turned up a few times. What it recognizes is unknown. The source of the sample is a study of vaccination and CD4 T cells after COVID-19. Study information: The stimulus for the cells was overlapping spike peptides derived from SARS-CoV-2, HCoV-NL63, HCoV-OC43 and HCoV-229E.

V was trimmed by 3 bases and J by 3 bases, leaving 17 bases between them. The CDR3 covers 17 residues. Germline V gene data show CDR1 as LNHDA and CDR2 as SQIVND (reference sequence). The sample's treatment: approximately nine-day PBMC culture with coronavirus spike peptide pools or control peptides (ViraFEST assay). Cultured CD4+ T cells had their DNA profiled by the Oncomine TCR Beta short-read assay. TCRdb itself ran the PCR reads through MiXCR, one entry per CDR3 protein. This sample has around 20,000 distinct CDR3 sequences, with about 38% found just once. The TCR originated in a human donor who received a COVID-19 vaccine. The chain employs TRBV19 and TRBJ2-2; D might be TRBD2 (7 bases). The sample here was CD4+ T cells from blood, cultured in vitro, taken before SARS-CoV-2 vaccination. The CDR3: CASSIIRGGAYTGELFF. The CDR3 DNA reads as TGTGCCAGTAGTATCATTCGTGGGGGGGCGTACACCGGGGAGCTGTTTTTT.